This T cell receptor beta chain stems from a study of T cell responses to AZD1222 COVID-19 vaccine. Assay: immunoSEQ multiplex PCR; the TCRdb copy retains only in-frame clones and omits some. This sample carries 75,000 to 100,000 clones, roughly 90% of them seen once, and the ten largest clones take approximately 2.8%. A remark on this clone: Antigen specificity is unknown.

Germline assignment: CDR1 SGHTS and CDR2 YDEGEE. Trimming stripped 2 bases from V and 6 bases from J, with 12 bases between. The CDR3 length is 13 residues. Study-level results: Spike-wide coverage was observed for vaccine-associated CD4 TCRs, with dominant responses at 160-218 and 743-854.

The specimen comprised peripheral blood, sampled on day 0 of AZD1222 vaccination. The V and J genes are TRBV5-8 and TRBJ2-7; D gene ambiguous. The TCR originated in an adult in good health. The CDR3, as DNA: TGTGCCAGCAGCTTTCGGGCCGTGGGCGAGCAGTACTTC. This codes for CASSFRAVGEQYF.